The entry below gives a single TCR beta chain sequence along with its context. The CDR3 totals 16 residues. Germline CDR1 is MNHEY and CDR2 is SVGAGI. V was pared by 0 bases and J by 6 bases, with 7 bases of the junction left unmatched. The data belong to a study of blood T cell repertoires in COVID-19. The overall study: COVID-19 samples, acute and convalescent, were from the United States, Italy and Spain.

Produced via immunoSEQ multiplex PCR; TCRdb's table is partial and in-frame only. The sample yields roughly 220,000 clones, more than 80% seen once. This receptor was identified in a woman younger than 30 in a cohort exposed to, infected with or recovered from COVID-19 (not recorded which). Sequences were obtained from PBMCs or T cells enriched from blood (not recorded which). This sequence joins TRBV6-5 and TRBJ1-1; 10 nucleotides agree with TRBD1. As DNA, the CDR3 is TGTGCCAGCAGTTACTCGTCGGGACAGGGGCGACCTGAAGCTTTCTTT. This codes for CASSYSSGQGRPEAFF.